This TCR beta chain emerged from a study of breast tumors, draining lymph nodes, adjacent tissues. Study-wide results and caveats: Luminal-like breast cancer showed significantly higher tumor–nontumor repertoire similarity than basal-like. That most tumor T cells come from lymph nodes remained unproven.

MiXCR was run by TCRdb on the multiplex PCR reads, yielding one entry per CDR3 protein. The table records 200,000 to 250,000 distinct CDR3 sequences, approximately 31% of them present only once. The germline gives CDR1 LNHDA, CDR2 SQIVND (reference sequence). This CDR3 region has 16 residues. With 5 bases clipped from V and 4 bases from J, the junction kept 8 bases outside the gene matches. Remarks on this clonotype: Its target is unknown. It may be a read error: a sequence one base away is much more abundant. Lacking the conserved final phenylalanine or tryptophan, this CDR3 likely reflects a read error.

Breast cancer patients provided tissue from their axillary draining lymph nodes. This chain joins TRBV19 and TRBJ2-5; TRBD1 matches 12 bases. The origin of this receptor is a female donor with breast cancer. Some clones in this sample may be carry-over from other donors' samples. Specimen: axillary lymph node tissue. CDR3 sequence (DNA): TGTGCCAGTAGTTTCCGGGACAGGGGGCGGGGAGAGACCCAGTACTCC. Translating gives CASSFRDRGRGETQYS.